The rows below give T cell receptor beta chains drawn from one sample of a study of T cells after yellow fever vaccination. Via MiXCR, TCRdb re-called the 5' RACE reads, giving one row per CDR3 protein. The repertoire consists of about 580,000 distinct CDR3 sequences, with less than 20% occurring once and the leading ten covering 15% to 20%. The specimen comprised PBMCs, sampled 4 to 6 days after the first yellow fever vaccination. The receptors come from a man aged 18 to 30 who received the YFV17D yellow fever vaccine. Each CDR3 is given with its conserved first and last residue. A D gene is named only where the DNA matches it firmly. Part of the rows lack a size; the others show once, few, many or a class for expanded clones.

d_call,v_call,clone_size,j_call,cdr3_aa,cdr3_nt
-,TRBV7-9,-,TRBJ2-5,CASSWVGQETQYF,TGTGCCAGCAGTTGGGTCGGGCAAGAGACCCAGTACTTC
-,TRBV11-2,few,TRBJ1-1,CASSLNSVLNTEAFF,TGTGCCAGCAGTCTTAATAGCGTCCTGAACACTGAAGCTTTCTTT
-,TRBV4-1,few,TRBJ1-2,CASSQDGAGGTF,TGCGCCAGCAGCCAAGATGGGGCGGGTGGAACCTTC
-,TRBV5-1,few,TRBJ1-1,CASSIAFGDTEAFF,TGCGCCAGCAGTATTGCCTTTGGGGACACTGAAGCTTTCTTT
-,TRBV6-5,few,TRBJ1-4,CASSYAQGFPATNEKLFF,TGTGCCAGCAGTTACGCACAGGGATTCCCCGCAACTAATGAAAAACTGTTTTTT
TRBD2,TRBV20-1,few,TRBJ2-1,CSATRTGGNEQFF,TGCAGTGCTACTAGGACGGGAGGGAATGAGCAGTTCTTC
TRBD1,TRBV6-5,few,TRBJ2-7,CASSSGQVLSHEQYF,TGTGCCAGCAGTTCGGGACAGGTATTATCTCACGAGCAGTACTTC
-,TRBV7-9,few,TRBJ1-1,CASSLVVGANTEAFF,TGTGCCAGCAGCTTAGTGGTAGGAGCGAACACTGAAGCTTTCTTT
-,TRBV4-2,-,TRBJ1-1,CASSQERRGGTEAFF,TGTGCCAGCAGCCAAGAAAGGAGAGGAGGCACTGAAGCTTTCTTT
TRBD1,TRBV5-6,-,TRBJ1-2,CASSPTGTGDGYTF,TGTGCCAGCAGCCCAACCGGGACAGGGGATGGCTACACCTTC
-,TRBV13,few,TRBJ2-2,CASSHRGYLTSGELFF,TGTGCCAGCAGCCATAGGGGGTACCTCACTTCTGGGGAGCTGTTTTTT
-,TRBV11-2,many,TRBJ2-3,CASSFSPPTDTQYF,TGTGCCAGCAGCTTCTCACCTCCTACAGATACGCAGTATTTT
TRBD1,TRBV4-3,once,TRBJ2-2,CASSLRDRVVGELFF,TGCGCCAGCAGCCTACGGGACAGGGTGGTCGGGGAGCTGTTTTTT
-,TRBV7-9,-,TRBJ2-5,CASSSGLAPGRETQYF,TGTGCCAGCAGCTCAGGGTTAGCGCCGGGCCGGGAGACCCAGTACTTC
-,TRBV20-1,-,TRBJ2-7,CSASGYSYEQYF,TGCAGTGCTAGTGGCTATTCCTACGAGCAGTACTTC
-,TRBV12-3/TRBV12-4,few,TRBJ1-2,CASTAAGRDYGYTF,TGTGCCAGCACCGCAGCAGGCCGCGACTATGGCTACACCTTC
-,TRBV3-1,-,TRBJ1-1,CASSQRTQNTEAFF,TGTGCCAGCAGCCAAAGGACACAGAACACTGAAGCTTTCTTT
-,TRBV7-2,-,TRBJ2-5,CASSAQGPFGETQYF,TGTGCCAGCAGCGCTCAGGGACCTTTCGGGGAGACCCAGTACTTC